The entry that follows covers one T cell receptor (beta chain) sequence. This CDR3 is also generated by other DNA sequences in the sample. This entry belongs to a study of PD-L1 blockade in urothelial cancer. Background on the study: Patients started atezolizumab in about 2014, 1,200 mg intravenously every 3 weeks. About 90% of the roughly 29 patients comprised males who had bladder-origin urothelial cancer. Per blood sample, T cells had a median of around 150,000.

Each patient contributed between 1 and 8 total time points of blood mononuclear cells, pretreatment and during treatment. Profiling relied on immunoSEQ multiplex PCR, and the TCRdb table lists in-frame clones only, not all of them. The sample lists 40,000 to 55,000 clones; roughly 84% were seen once. CDR3 length: 17 amino acids. CDR1 MNHNS and CDR2 SASEGT come from the germline V gene. V gave up 0 bases and J gave up 4 bases; unmatched junction bases: 4. This sequence originates from a man aged 35 to 55 with urothelial cancer. The J gene is TRBJ2-3, the V gene TRBV6-1, with 13 bases lining up with TRBD2. The sample here was PBMCs, taken around atezolizumab (anti-PD-L1) treatment. CDR3 protein: CASSEARGLAGADTQYF. CDR3 in DNA: TGTGCCAGCAGTGAAGCACGAGGACTAGCGGGAGCAGATACGCAGTATTTT.